This T cell receptor beta chain was retrieved from a study of human T cells and chemical hapten exposure. On the study more broadly: Skin of the upper inner arm, around 2 cm by around 2 cm, received 2% DPC for sensitization. Throughout the approximately 26-week study, diphenylcyclopropenone was applied weekly to the patients' scalps.

In TCRdb, the RACE reads were re-called with MiXCR into one record per CDR3 protein. Found here are about 55,000 distinct CDR3 sequences, approximately 9.6% of them singletons; the top ten hold roughly a tenth. Study-wide results and caveats: There were significantly more large CDR3 similarity clusters among expanded TCRs than among controls.

This clonotype came up a few times. Its specificity is unknown. Sample time point: pre-sensitization, week 0. Treatment denoted: therapeutic diphenylcyclopropenone sensitization with weekly scalp DPC. Whole blood that had not been fractionated was the source of extracted total RNA. The origin of this receptor is a woman between 25 and 40 years old with alopecia areata. Some clones in this sample may be carry-over from other donors' samples. The sample in question was whole blood, obtained in connection with sensitization to the hapten diphenylcyclopropenone (DPC).

In DNA, the CDR3 is TGCAGTGCTAGAGCCGCGGACAGGGTTAAGGAAGCTTTCTTT. Amino acid sequence: CSARAADRVKEAFF. The chain is built from TRBV20-1 and TRBJ1-1; 8 bases line up with TRBD1. Trimming at V came to 1 base and at J to 8 bases, leaving 9 bases not matched to a gene. CDR1 DFQATT and CDR2 SNEGSKA come from the germline V gene (reference sequence). This CDR3 is built from 14 residues.